The subject of this entry is one T cell receptor beta chain. Other DNA sequences in this specimen translate into the identical CDR3. In the authors' workflow: It was from reference gene primer amplification that nucleated cell counts were estimated. The table came from immunoSEQ multiplex PCR; TCRdb's copy has only in-frame clones and leaves some out. V and J calls plus clone size are reproduced from that table; the DNA served to infer D and trimming. The sample carries some 430,000 clones, about nine tenths recorded once. This CDR3 has 12 amino acids. Germline loops: CDR1 SGHAT, CDR2 FQNNGV. V shed 4 bases and J shed 3 bases, with 5 bases lying between them. The data originate from a study of blood T cell repertoires in COVID-19. The wider study: Sources were T cells, B-cell-depleted T cells, or PBMCs; the material itself was cDNA or gDNA.

Enrollees, about 18 to 95 years old, lived in 24 US areas. The TCR comes from a man aged 18 to 35 who had recovered from COVID-19. The chain joins TRBV11-2 to TRBJ2-3; D is unresolved. Sequenced: PBMCs or T cells enriched from blood (not recorded which). The CDR3 protein is CASSSSTDTQYF. The DNA for the CDR3 is TGTGCCAGCAGCTCCTCTACAGATACGCAGTATTTT.